Below, 16 T cell receptor beta chains from the same sample are listed, as sequenced in a study of cytomegalovirus exposure and HLA in healthy donors. The PCR was carried out with 60 Vbeta primers and 13 Jbeta primers. Generated by immunoSEQ multiplex PCR, the TCRdb table keeps only in-frame clones and is missing some. The repertoire consists of about 210,000 clones, with 82% occurring once and the leading ten covering roughly 5.5%. The sequenced sample consisted of PBMCs. The receptors were sampled from a man in his forties in good health and CMV-seropositive.

This chain uses TRBV6-6 with TRBJ1-1; 7 nucleotides match TRBD1. Germline loops: CDR1 MNHNY, CDR2 SVGAGI (reference sequence). The CDR3 has 15 amino acids. The ends lost 5 bases at V and 1 base at J; junction bases unmatched: 7. As DNA, the CDR3 is TGTGCCAGCAGTAAACCGGGACAGTGGAACACTGAAGCTTTCTTT. This gives the protein CASSKPGQWNTEAFF.

This clone has a single count. The sample has other DNA sequences that encode this CDR3 too. This rearrangement joins TRBV6-5 to TRBJ2-1; perhaps TRBD2 as D (5 bases). Germline V CDR1 and CDR2: MNHEY, SVGAGI. There are 15 residues in the CDR3. Trimming shortened V by 2 bases and J by 2 bases, and 10 bases separated the two germline ends. The CDR3 nucleotides are TGTGCCAGCAGTTACAAGAGCGGACCCTACAATGAGCAGTTCTTC. Protein product: CASSYKSGPYNEQFF.

CDR3: CASSLRESSEAFF. In nucleotides, the CDR3 is TGTGCCAGCTCACTGAGAGAGAGCTCTGAAGCTTTCTTT. V usage is TRBV18 and J usage is TRBJ1-1; D not certain. V gave up 4 bases and J gave up 6 bases, with 12 bases separating them. CDR1 and CDR2 from the germline V gene are KGHSH and LQKENI. CDR3 length: 13 residues.

This clone was seen only once. A much larger clone lies a single base off, so this may be a read error. The chain joins TRBV7-6 to TRBJ2-1, with TRBD2 identical over 11 bases. The CDR3 extends over 15 amino acids. Germline CDR1 is SGHVS and CDR2 is FNYEAQ. V lost 5 bases, J lost 4 bases, and 4 bases stayed unmatched. The CDR3 DNA follows: TGTGCCAGCAGCCAGGGACTAGCGGATTACAATGAGCAGTTCTTC. This encodes CASSQGLADYNEQFF.

The chain uses TRBV5-1 and TRBJ1-3; D ambiguous. V was shortened by 6 bases and J by 0 bases, with 16 bases between the two germline ends. The CDR3 has 16 amino acids. In germline, CDR1 is SGHRS, CDR2 YFSETQ. Written as DNA, the CDR3 is TGCGCCAGCACCCCGCGAGGGCAAAGCTCTGGAAACACCATATATTTT. This gives the protein CASTPRGQSSGNTIYF.

The chain carries TRBV2 and TRBJ2-1; 11 nucleotides agree with TRBD2. CDR1 and CDR2 (germline): SNHLY, FYNNEI. Germline trimming cut 4 bases from V and 4 bases from J; bases unmatched to any gene: 6. The CDR3 has 16 amino acids. CDR3 DNA sequence: TGTGCCAGCAGTGGGAGAGGGACTAGCGGATACAATGAGCAGTTCTTC. Encoded protein: CASSGRGTSGYNEQFF.

This clone came up once. This chain links TRBV2 with TRBJ1-6; the D is unclear. The CDR3 runs to 15 residues. The germline V and J ends were trimmed by 6 bases and 7 bases, with 16 bases remaining between them. Germline V gene sequence: CDR1 SNHLY, CDR2 FYNNEI. The CDR3 nucleotides read TGTGCCAGCAGACGGGGTCCCTCTACAAATTCACCCCTCCACTTT. It encodes CASRRGPSTNSPLHF.

About this clone: Different DNA sequences within this sample yield the same CDR3. The V call is TRBV29-1, the J call TRBJ1-2, with D possibly TRBD1 on 6 matching bases. Germline CDR1 reads SQVTM; CDR2 reads ANQGSEA. Trimming shortened V by 3 bases and J by 6 bases, and 11 bases separated the two germline ends. The CDR3 sequence is 12 residues long. CDR3 DNA: TGCAGCGTTGAGGGGGCGGAAAATGGCTACACCTTC. It is translated as CSVEGAENGYTF.

This sequence joins TRBV5-1 and TRBJ2-7; D remains ambiguous. Germline CDR1 SGHRS, CDR2 YFSETQ. V dropped 0 bases and J dropped 0 bases, with 13 bases sitting between them. The CDR3 is 16 amino acids. The DNA of the CDR3 is TGCGCCAGCAGCTTGGAATCCGGAGTAAGCTCCTACGAGCAGTACTTC. This translates into CASSLESGVSSYEQYF.

This sequence joins TRBV18 and TRBJ1-1; no definite D call. The germline V gene encodes CDR1 KGHSH and CDR2 LQKENI. The CDR3 contains 13 residues. V lost 6 bases, J lost 8 bases, and 16 bases lay in between. The CDR3 reads CASSPGSRREAFF. In DNA, the CDR3 is TGTGCCAGCTCCCCGGGGTCCCGGAGGGAAGCTTTCTTT.

A few counts support this clone. The rearrangement links TRBV28 to TRBJ1-4; tentative D call: TRBD1 (6 bases). The germline V gene encodes CDR1 MDHEN and CDR2 SYDVKM. Trimming removed 2 bases from V and 5 bases from J, with 9 bases in between. This CDR3 spans 14 amino acids. The CDR3 DNA is TGTGCCAGCAGTTTAGAACAGGGAAATGAAAAACTGTTTTTT. It yields the protein CASSLEQGNEKLFF.

V and J are TRBV6-6 and TRBJ1-1, with D tentatively TRBD1 (5 bases). The CDR3 totals 14 residues. Trimming shortened V by 4 bases and J by 3 bases, and 12 bases separated the two germline ends. Looked up from germline, CDR1 is MNHNY and CDR2 is SVGAGI (reference sequence). CDR3 DNA sequence: TGTGCCAGCAGTTCCAGGACACCTCACACTGAAGCTTTCTTT. Its translation is CASSSRTPHTEAFF.

The V and J genes are TRBV13 and TRBJ2-1; 14 bases are shared with TRBD2. The V gene end was trimmed by 3 bases and the J gene end by 6 bases; junction bases not matched to a gene: 7. The CDR3 has 17 residues. The germline V gene has CDR1 PRHDT and CDR2 FYEKMQ (reference sequence). CDR3 sequence (DNA): TGTGCCAGCAGCTTCCAGGGACTAGCGGGAGATTCCAATGAGCAGTTCTTC. Translating gives CASSFQGLAGDSNEQFF.

The rearrangement uses TRBV19 and TRBJ1-5; 11 bases are a match to TRBD1. CDR3 length: 14 amino acids. Per germline, CDR1 LNHDA and CDR2 SQIVND (reference sequence). V lost 4 bases and J lost 7; bases outside the gene matches: 3. The CDR3 DNA sequence: TGTGCCAGTAGTACGGACAGGGGGCGGCAGCCCCAGCATTTT. Protein: CASSTDRGRQPQHF.

V gene TRBV19 combines with J gene TRBJ2-2, with a weak D call TRBD2 (6 bases). V gave up 6 bases and J gave up 7 bases, with 18 bases separating them. Germline CDR1 LNHDA, CDR2 SQIVND (reference sequence). The CDR3 runs 15 residues. CDR3 nucleotides: TGTGCCAGTAGCGATTGGGGGAACGGGGGCGGGGAGCTGTTTTTT. Its translation: CASSDWGNGGGELFF. The complete variable domain, with remaining parts taken from reference TRBV19 and TRBJ2-2, reads DGGITQSPKYLFRKEGQNVTLSCEQNLNHDAMYWYRQDPGQGLRLIYYSQIVNDFQKGDIAEGYSVSREKKESFPLTVTSAQKNPTAFYLCASSDWGNGGGELFFGEGSRLTVL.

The chain joins TRBV7-8 to TRBJ2-5; no reliable D call. Germline V gives CDR1 SGHVS, CDR2 FQNEAQ. Trimming removed 8 bases at V and 1 base at J, with 8 bases between. The CDR3 length is 12 residues. The CDR3 loop is CASSWSQETQYF. In DNA form, the CDR3 reads TGTGCCAGCTCCTGGAGCCAAGAGACCCAGTACTTC.